This T cell receptor beta chain was retrieved from a study of neurological immune-mediated disorders. TCRdb called the 5' RACE reads again in MiXCR, with one record for every CDR3 protein. The sample shows roughly 19,000 distinct CDR3 sequences, 15% of them seen only once. Many counts were recorded for this clonotype. The antigen remains unidentified. Germline V CDR1 and CDR2: DFQATT, SNEGSKA (reference sequence). V dropped 6 bases and J dropped 6; count of bases not matched to a gene: 10. The length of the CDR3 is 15 residues. Study findings and constraints: The level of TCR clonal expansion was highest in patients with HTLV-1-associated myelopathy and lowest in multiple sclerosis, where it fell below the level seen in healthy controls. There were no CDR3 amino acid sequences shared by expanded clones across subjects, a result suggesting private repertoires in all groups.

Material: PBMCs. This chain uses TRBV20-1 with TRBJ2-7; 14 nucleotides align to TRBD2. The source of this sequence is a female donor with HTLV-1-associated myelopathy (HAM/TSP). The CDR3 reads CSANLGLAGGGEQYF. The CDR3 nucleotides are TGCAGTGCAAACCTCGGACTAGCGGGAGGAGGCGAGCAGTACTTC.